This T cell receptor beta chain was sequenced for a study of blood T cell repertoires in COVID-19. In the study overall: The samples span acute and convalescent COVID-19 from the United States, Italy and Spain. PBMCs, B-cell-depleted T cells, or T cells provided the cDNA or gDNA that made up the material.

This clone came up once. This CDR3 has 14 residues. V was clipped by 2 bases and J by 4 bases; unmatched bases: 1. Germline CDR1 is SGHAT and CDR2 is FQNNGV. Authors' processing steps: From reference gene primer amplification, estimates of nucleated cell counts were derived. Sequenced by immunoSEQ multiplex PCR; TCRdb stores in-frame clones only, minus some. Clonal size and the V and J genes are those of that table, whereas D and trimming came from the DNA. The table shows about 74,000 clones, with approximately 86% occurring only once. The chain recombines TRBV11-2 with TRBJ2-3; 9 nucleotides match TRBD1. Sequencing used peripheral blood. The sequence was obtained from a woman older than 75 with active or convalescent COVID-19. The CDR3 loop is CASSLTGGADTQYF. In DNA form, the CDR3 reads TGTGCCAGCAGCTTAACAGGGGGCGCAGATACGCAGTATTTT.